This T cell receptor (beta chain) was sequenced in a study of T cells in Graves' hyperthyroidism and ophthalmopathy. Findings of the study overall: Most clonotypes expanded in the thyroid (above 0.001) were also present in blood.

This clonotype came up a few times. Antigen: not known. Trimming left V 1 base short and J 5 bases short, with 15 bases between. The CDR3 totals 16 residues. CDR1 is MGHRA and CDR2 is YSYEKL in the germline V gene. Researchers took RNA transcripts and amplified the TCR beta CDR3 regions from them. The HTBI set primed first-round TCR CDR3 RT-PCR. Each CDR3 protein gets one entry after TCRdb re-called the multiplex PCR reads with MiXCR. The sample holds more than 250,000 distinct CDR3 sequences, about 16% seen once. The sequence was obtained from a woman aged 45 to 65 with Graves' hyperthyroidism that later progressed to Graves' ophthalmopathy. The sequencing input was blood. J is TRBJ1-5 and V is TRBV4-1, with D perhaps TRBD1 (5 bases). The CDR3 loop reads CASSQGRGQGHQPQHF. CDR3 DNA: TGCGCCAGCAGCCAAGGAAGAGGGCAGGGACATCAGCCCCAGCATTTT.